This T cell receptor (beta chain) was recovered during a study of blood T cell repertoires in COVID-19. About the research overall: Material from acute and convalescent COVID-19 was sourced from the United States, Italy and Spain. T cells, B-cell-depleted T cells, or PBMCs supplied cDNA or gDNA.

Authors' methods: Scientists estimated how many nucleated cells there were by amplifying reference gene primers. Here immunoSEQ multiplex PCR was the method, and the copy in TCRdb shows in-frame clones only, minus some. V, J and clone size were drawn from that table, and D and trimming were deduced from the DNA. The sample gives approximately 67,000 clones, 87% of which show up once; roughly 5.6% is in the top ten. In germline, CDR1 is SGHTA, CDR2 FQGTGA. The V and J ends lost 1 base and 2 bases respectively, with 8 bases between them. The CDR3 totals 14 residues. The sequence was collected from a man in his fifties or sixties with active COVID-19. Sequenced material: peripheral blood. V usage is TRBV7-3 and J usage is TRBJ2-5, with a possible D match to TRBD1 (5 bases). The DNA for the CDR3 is TGTGCCAGCAGCTTAATCAGGGTACAAGAGACCCAGTACTTC. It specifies CASSLIRVQETQYF.